The 15 T cell receptor beta chains below come from one sample, sequenced in a study of blood T cell repertoires in COVID-19. Assay used: immunoSEQ multiplex PCR; TCRdb lists only in-frame clones, some missing. The sample yields 80,000 or so clones, about 86% seen once. Sequenced input: peripheral blood. The receptor set was obtained from a man at least 80 years old with acute or convalescent COVID-19.

V usage is TRBV28 and J usage is TRBJ2-3; unclear D gene. The CDR3 sequence is 13 residues long. Per germline, CDR1 MDHEN and CDR2 SYDVKM. The V and J ends lost 6 bases and 7 bases respectively, with 14 bases between them. The DNA of the CDR3 is TGTGCCAGCAGCTCCGCGCCTACTAATACGCAGTATTTT. It specifies CASSSAPTNTQYF.

This chain links TRBV28 with TRBJ2-5, with D tentatively TRBD1 (6 bases). CDR1 and CDR2 from the germline V gene are MDHEN and SYDVKM. V lost 3 bases, J lost 2 bases, and 10 bases lay in between. The CDR3 length is 14 residues. In DNA form, the CDR3 reads TGTGCCAGCAGTTTTGAAACAGGGCAAGAGACCCAGTACTTC. Its protein is CASSFETGQETQYF. Combining the CDR3 with reference TRBV28 and TRBJ2-5 gives the whole variable domain DVKVTQSSRYLVKRTGEKVFLECVQDMDHENMFWYRQDPGLGLRLIYFSYDVKMKEKGDIPEGYSVSREKKERFSLILESASTNQTSMYLCASSFETGQETQYFGPGTRLLVL.

V gene TRBV18 combines with J gene TRBJ1-6, with TRBD1 identical over 10 bases. Losses at the gene ends were 3 bases for V and 7 bases for J; bases not matched to a gene: 18. CDR1 is KGHSH and CDR2 is LQKENI in the germline V gene. The CDR3 covers 20 residues. The DNA of the CDR3 is TGTGCCAGCTCACCCCTCCCGGCGGGACAGGGGATAGGAGGGAATTCACCCCTCCACTTT. As protein: CASSPLPAGQGIGGNSPLHF.

The chain joins TRBV27 to TRBJ1-6; no definite D call. Germline loops: CDR1 MNHEY, CDR2 SMNVEV (reference sequence). CDR3 length equals 14 residues. Between the trimmed V and J ends, which lost 0 bases and 8 bases, there was a span of 8 bases. The CDR3 loop is CASSLSTPYSPLHF. The DNA of the CDR3 is TGTGCCAGCAGTTTATCCACACCTTATTCACCCCTCCACTTT.

This clone appeared a single time. The V call is TRBV2, the J call TRBJ1-2, with D possibly TRBD1 on 5 matching bases. This CDR3 spans 13 amino acids. CDR1 and CDR2 from the germline V gene are SNHLY and FYNNEI. The germline V and J ends were trimmed by 4 bases and 8 bases, with 14 bases remaining between them. The CDR3 DNA reads TGTGCCAGCAGTGTTCCCCCGGGGGACGGCTACACCTTC. Protein sequence: CASSVPPGDGYTF.

The chain couples TRBV12-5 to TRBJ2-1, with TRBD1 matching over 8 bases. Germline values: CDR1 LGHNT, CDR2 FRNRAP. Trimming took 6 bases from V and 2 from J; bases not matched to a gene: 3. The CDR3 covers 14 residues. The CDR3 reads CASGGQGAYNEQFF. CDR3 coding DNA: TGTGCTAGTGGCGGACAGGGCGCCTACAATGAGCAGTTCTTC.

This clone was seen ten or more times. The V gene is TRBV2, the J gene TRBJ2-1, with 11 bases matching TRBD2. Unmatched junction bases numbered 2, after V lost 8 bases and J lost 2 bases. Germline V lookup: CDR1 SNHLY, CDR2 FYNNEI. CDR3 size: 14 residues. Written as DNA, the CDR3 is TGTGCCAGCCGACTAGCGGGGACCTACAATGAGCAGTTCTTC. Translated: CASRLAGTYNEQFF.

This clone has a single count. This chain links TRBV28 with TRBJ2-3, with 8 bases aligning to TRBD2. The ends lost 8 bases at V and 4 bases at J; junction bases unmatched: 11. CDR1 is MDHEN and CDR2 is SYDVKM in the germline V gene. CDR3 length equals 15 residues. The CDR3 DNA is TGTGCCAGCTCTCCCAGGGGAGCGGGGGCAGATACGCAGTATTTT. It is translated as CASSPRGAGADTQYF.

The rearrangement joins TRBV5-4 to TRBJ2-5, with D perhaps TRBD2 (6 bases). Looked up from germline, CDR1 is SGHNT and CDR2 is YYREEE (reference sequence). V was cut by 4 bases and J by 4 bases, with 17 bases left in between. The length of the CDR3 is 15 residues. The CDR3 nucleotides read TGTGCCAGCAGCCTAAGGGACGGGGGTATAGAGACCCAGTACTTC. The encoded protein is CASSLRDGGIETQYF.

The rearrangement links TRBV29-1 to TRBJ2-1; D might be TRBD2 (6 bases). The CDR3 is 14 residues long. Trimming stripped 4 bases from V and 10 bases from J, with 20 bases between. The germline V gene has CDR1 SQVTM and CDR2 ANQGSEA. CDR3: CSVVGGSHVREQFF. In DNA, the CDR3 is TGCAGCGTTGTTGGGGGGAGCCATGTTAGGGAGCAGTTCTTC.

The gene calls are TRBV5-4 and TRBJ2-2, with 8 nucleotides matching TRBD1. The ends lost 4 bases at V and 1 base at J; junction bases unmatched: 6. Germline CDR1 reads SGHNT; CDR2 reads YYREEE (reference sequence). There are 16 residues in the CDR3. CDR3 sequence: CASSRIGTGNTGELFF. The CDR3 DNA sequence: TGTGCCAGCAGCCGTATAGGGACAGGGAACACCGGGGAGCTGTTTTTT. The full variable domain, in which reference TRBV5-4 and TRBJ2-2 provide the parts outside the CDR3, is ETGVTQSPTHLIKTRGQQVTLRCSSQSGHNTVSWYQQALGQGPQFIFQYYREEENGRGNFPPRFSGLQFPNYSSELNVNALELDDSALYLCASSRIGTGNTGELFFGEGSRLTVL.

The chain uses TRBV5-1 and TRBJ2-5, with 14 bases fitting TRBD2. Germline V gene lookup returns CDR1 SGHRS and CDR2 YFSETQ. This CDR3 has 17 amino acids. Germline trimming cut 0 bases from V and 5 bases from J; bases unmatched to any gene: 6. The CDR3 coding sequence is TGCGCCAGCAGCTTGGGACTAGCGGGAGGGCTTGGGGAGACCCAGTACTTC. Translating gives CASSLGLAGGLGETQYF.

The genes are TRBV6-5 and TRBJ1-6, with a possible D match to TRBD1 (5 bases). Germline V gives CDR1 MNHEY, CDR2 SVGAGI. V was pared by 11 bases and J by 0 bases, with 14 bases between. The CDR3 spans 15 residues. CDR3 in DNA: TGTGCCGAGCGGGACTCGAGCTCCTATAATTCACCCCTCCACTTT. Encoded protein: CAERDSSSYNSPLHF.

This clone has only a few counts. V usage is TRBV7-9 and J usage is TRBJ1-3, with 8 bases fitting TRBD1. CDR3 length: 14 amino acids. The J segment lost 3 bases and the V segment lost 4 bases, leaving 2 bases of the junction unmatched. Germline V gene lookup returns CDR1 SEHNR and CDR2 FQNEAQ (reference sequence). CDR3 in amino acids: CASSSGGLGNTIYF. As DNA, the CDR3 is TGTGCCAGCAGCTCAGGGGGCCTTGGAAACACCATATATTTT.

In its sample, this clone was seen once. The rearrangement links TRBV6-6 to TRBJ2-7; 8 bases are a match to TRBD1. Unmatched junction bases numbered 9, after V lost 7 bases and J lost 4 bases. CDR1 and CDR2 from the germline V gene are MNHNY and SVGAGI (reference sequence). This CDR3 contains 14 residues. This chain's CDR3 is CASTQGTGRYEQYF. As DNA, the CDR3 is TGTGCCAGCACCCAAGGGACAGGTCGGTACGAGCAGTACTTC.